The text below deals with one TCR beta chain. Its antigen is not known. The source of the sample is a study of T cell responses to AZD1222 COVID-19 vaccine. Whether given at about 4 or about 12 weeks, second doses were pooled. Per the germline V gene, CDR1 is SGDLS and CDR2 is YYNGEE. The ends lost 3 bases at V and 4 bases at J; junction bases unmatched: 1. This CDR3 comprises 13 residues. General observations from the study: With two AZD1222 doses given, Spike-specific TCR breadth and depth both rose. No repertoire was sampled before or during the peak T cell response, only after it. Among the donors, most were white British and more were female, and clonal diversity was possibly underestimated.

TCRdb keeps only in-frame clones here, not all; method: immunoSEQ multiplex PCR. This sample has 70,000 to 75,000 clones, with 70% to 90% found just once. The source is an adult who received the AZD1222 COVID-19 vaccine. This material consisted of peripheral blood, taken 28 days after the second AZD1222 dose. The chain couples TRBV9 to TRBJ1-5; 7 bases agree with TRBD1. CDR3: CASSAGQNQPQHF. The CDR3 bases are TGTGCCAGCAGCGCGGGACAGAATCAGCCCCAGCATTTT. Full variable domain (remainder filled in from reference TRBV9 and TRBJ1-5): DSGVTQTPKHLITATGQRVTLRCSPRSGDLSVYWYQQSLDQGLQFLIQYYNGEERAKGNILERFSAQQFPDLHSELNLSSLELGDSALYFCASSAGQNQPQHFGDGTRLSIL.